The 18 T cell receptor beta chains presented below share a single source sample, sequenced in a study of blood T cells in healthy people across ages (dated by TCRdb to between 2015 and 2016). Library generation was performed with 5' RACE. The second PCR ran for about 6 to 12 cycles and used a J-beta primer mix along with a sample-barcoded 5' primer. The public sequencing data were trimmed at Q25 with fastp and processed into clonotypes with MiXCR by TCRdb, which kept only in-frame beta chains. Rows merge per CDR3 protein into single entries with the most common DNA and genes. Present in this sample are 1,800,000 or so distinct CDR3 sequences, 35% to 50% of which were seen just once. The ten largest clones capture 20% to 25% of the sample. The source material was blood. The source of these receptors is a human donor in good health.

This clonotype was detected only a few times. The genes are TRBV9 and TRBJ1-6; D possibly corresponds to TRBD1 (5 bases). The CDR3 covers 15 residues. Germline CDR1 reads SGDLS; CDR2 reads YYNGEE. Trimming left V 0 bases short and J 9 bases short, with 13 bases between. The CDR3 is CASSVGVGTGSPLHF. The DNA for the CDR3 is TGTGCCAGCAGCGTAGGGGTCGGGACGGGTTCACCCCTCCACTTT.

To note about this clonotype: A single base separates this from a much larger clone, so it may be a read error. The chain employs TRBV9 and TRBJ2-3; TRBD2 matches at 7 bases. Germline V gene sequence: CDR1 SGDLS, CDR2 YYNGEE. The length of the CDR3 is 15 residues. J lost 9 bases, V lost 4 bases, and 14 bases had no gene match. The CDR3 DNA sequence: TGTGCCAGCAGCCCCACCGGGACTACGATGGAAACGCAGTATTTT. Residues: CASSPTGTTMETQYF.

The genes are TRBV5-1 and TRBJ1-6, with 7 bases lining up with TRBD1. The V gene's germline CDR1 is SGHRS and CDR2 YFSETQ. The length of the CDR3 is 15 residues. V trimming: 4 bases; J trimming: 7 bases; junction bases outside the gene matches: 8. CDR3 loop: CASSLIGGRNSPLHF. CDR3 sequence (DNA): TGCGCCAGCAGCCTGATAGGGGGCCGGAATTCACCCCTCCACTTT.

The CDR3 coding sequence is TGTGCCAGCAGCGTAGGGGCGGGGGCTTCCTACAATGAGCAGTTCTTC. Translating gives CASSVGAGASYNEQFF. The J gene is TRBJ2-1, the V gene TRBV9, with D possibly TRBD2 on 7 matching bases. The ends were cut back, 0 bases at V and 1 base at J, with 11 bases in the middle. This CDR3 region has 16 residues. Germline-derived CDR1 and CDR2 are SGDLS and YYNGEE.

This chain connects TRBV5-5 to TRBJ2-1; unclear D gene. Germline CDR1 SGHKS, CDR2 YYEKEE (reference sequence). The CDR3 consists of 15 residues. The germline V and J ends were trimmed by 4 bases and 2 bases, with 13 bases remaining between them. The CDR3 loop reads CASSRVAGPYNEQFF. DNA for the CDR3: TGTGCCAGCAGCCGGGTGGCCGGACCCTACAATGAGCAGTTCTTC. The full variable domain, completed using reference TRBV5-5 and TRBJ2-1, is DAGVTQSPTHLIKTRGQQVTLRCSPISGHKSVSWYQQVLGQGPQFIFQYYEKEERGRGNFPDRFSARQFPNYSSELNVNALLLGDSALYLCASSRVAGPYNEQFFGPGTRLTVL.

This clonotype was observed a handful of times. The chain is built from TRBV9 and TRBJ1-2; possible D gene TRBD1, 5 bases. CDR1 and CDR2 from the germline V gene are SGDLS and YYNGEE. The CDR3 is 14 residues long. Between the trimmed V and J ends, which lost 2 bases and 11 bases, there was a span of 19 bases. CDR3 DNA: TGTGCCAGCAGCGTCACCGGGACCTCCGGTCGGTACACCTTC. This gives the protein CASSVTGTSGRYTF.

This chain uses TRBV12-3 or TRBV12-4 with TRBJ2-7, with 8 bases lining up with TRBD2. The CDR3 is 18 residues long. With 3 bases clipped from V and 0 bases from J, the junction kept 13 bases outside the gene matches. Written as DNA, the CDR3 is TGTGCCAGCAGTTTTAAGGTGGAGAAGCGGGGGACCTCCTACGAGCAGTACTTC. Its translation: CASSFKVEKRGTSYEQYF.

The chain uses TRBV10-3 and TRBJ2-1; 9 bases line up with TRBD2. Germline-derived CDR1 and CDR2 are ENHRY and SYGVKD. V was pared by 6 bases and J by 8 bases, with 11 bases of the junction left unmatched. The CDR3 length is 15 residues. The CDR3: CAISDGVAGVYEQFF. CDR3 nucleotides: TGTGCCATCAGCGACGGGGTAGCGGGGGTCTATGAGCAGTTCTTC.

CDR3 in amino acids: CASSQAFRQGIDGYTF. The CDR3 bases are TGTGCCAGCAGCCAAGCCTTCCGACAGGGGATAGATGGCTACACCTTC. The chain combines TRBV3-1 with TRBJ1-2; 8 bases match TRBD1. CDR3 length: 16 residues. V shed 1 base and J 6 bases; nucleotides not matched to a gene: 10. The germline V gene has CDR1 LGHDT and CDR2 YNNKEL (reference sequence).

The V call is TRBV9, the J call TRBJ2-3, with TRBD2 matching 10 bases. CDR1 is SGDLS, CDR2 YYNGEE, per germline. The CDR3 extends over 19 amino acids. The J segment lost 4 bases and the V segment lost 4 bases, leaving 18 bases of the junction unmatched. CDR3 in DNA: TGTGCCAGCAGCAGGGGTGAGCGGGGGGGACACCACTTGTCAGATACGCAGTATTTT. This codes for CASSRGERGGHHLSDTQYF.

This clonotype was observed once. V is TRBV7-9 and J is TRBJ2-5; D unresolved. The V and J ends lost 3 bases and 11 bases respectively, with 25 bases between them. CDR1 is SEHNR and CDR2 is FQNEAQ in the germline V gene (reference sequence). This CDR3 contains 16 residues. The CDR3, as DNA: TGTGCCAGCAGCTTGGGGAAGGTGGACGTCGCGGATGAGCAGTACTTC. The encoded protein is CASSLGKVDVADEQYF.

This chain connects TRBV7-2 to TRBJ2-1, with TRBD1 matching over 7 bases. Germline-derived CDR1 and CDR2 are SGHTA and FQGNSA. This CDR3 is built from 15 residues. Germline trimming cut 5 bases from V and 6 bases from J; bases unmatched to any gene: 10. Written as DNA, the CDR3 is TGTGCCAGCAGCCCCCTACAGGGGAACTGCAATGAGCAGTTCTTC. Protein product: CASSPLQGNCNEQFF.

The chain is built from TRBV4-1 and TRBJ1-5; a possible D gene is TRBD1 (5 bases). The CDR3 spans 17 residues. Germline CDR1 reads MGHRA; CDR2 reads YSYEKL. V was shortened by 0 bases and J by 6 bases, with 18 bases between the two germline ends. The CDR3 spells CASSQDPGREISQPQHF. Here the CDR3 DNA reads TGCGCCAGCAGCCAAGATCCGGGCAGGGAAATAAGTCAGCCCCAGCATTTT.

The CDR3 DNA is TGTGCCAGCAGCCGACGACTAGCGGGGGGCCACTCCTACGAGCAGTACTTC. This translates into CASSRRLAGGHSYEQYF. The rearrangement links TRBV4-2 to TRBJ2-7; 13 bases match TRBD2. V shed 4 bases, J shed 0 bases, and the junction held 6 bases outside the gene matches. The CDR3 is 17 residues long. Germline V gene lookup returns CDR1 LGHNA and CDR2 YNFKEQ.

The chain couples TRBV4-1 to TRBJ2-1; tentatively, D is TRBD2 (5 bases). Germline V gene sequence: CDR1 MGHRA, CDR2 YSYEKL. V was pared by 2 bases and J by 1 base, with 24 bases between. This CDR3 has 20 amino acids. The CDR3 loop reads CASSQPSRTSAPGSYNEQFF. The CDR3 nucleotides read TGCGCCAGCAGCCAACCGAGTCGGACTTCCGCACCCGGATCCTACAATGAGCAGTTCTTC.

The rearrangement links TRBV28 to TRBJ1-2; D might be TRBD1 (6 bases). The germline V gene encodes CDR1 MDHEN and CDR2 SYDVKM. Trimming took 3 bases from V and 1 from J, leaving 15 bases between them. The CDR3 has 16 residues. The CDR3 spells CASSFLGGQYNYGYTF. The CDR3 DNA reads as TGTGCCAGCAGTTTCTTGGGGGGGCAGTATAACTATGGCTACACCTTC.

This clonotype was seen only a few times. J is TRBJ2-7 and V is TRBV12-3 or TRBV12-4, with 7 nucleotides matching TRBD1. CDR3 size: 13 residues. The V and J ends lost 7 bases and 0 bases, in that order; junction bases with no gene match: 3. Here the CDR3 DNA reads TGTGCCAGCACCGGGACAGCCTCCTACGAGCAGTACTTC. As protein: CASTGTASYEQYF.

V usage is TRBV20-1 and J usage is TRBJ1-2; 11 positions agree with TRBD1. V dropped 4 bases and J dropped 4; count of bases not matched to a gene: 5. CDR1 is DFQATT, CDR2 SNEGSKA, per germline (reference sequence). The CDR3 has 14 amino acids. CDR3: CSAKGQGESYGYTF. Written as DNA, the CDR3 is TGCAGTGCTAAGGGACAGGGGGAGAGCTATGGCTACACCTTC.